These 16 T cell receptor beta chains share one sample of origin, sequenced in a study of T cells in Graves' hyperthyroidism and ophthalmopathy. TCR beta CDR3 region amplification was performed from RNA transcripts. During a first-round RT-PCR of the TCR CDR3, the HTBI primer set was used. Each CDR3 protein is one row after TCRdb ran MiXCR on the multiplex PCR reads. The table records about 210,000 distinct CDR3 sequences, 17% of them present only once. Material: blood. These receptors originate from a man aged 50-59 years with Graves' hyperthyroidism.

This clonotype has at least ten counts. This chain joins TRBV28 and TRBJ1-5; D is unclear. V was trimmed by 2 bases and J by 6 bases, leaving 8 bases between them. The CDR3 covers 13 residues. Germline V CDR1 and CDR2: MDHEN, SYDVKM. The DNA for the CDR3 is TGTGCCAGCAGTTTACTACCGGGTCAGCCCCAGCATTTT. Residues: CASSLLPGQPQHF. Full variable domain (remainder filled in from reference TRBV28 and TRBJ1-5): DVKVTQSSRYLVKRTGEKVFLECVQDMDHENMFWYRQDPGLGLRLIYFSYDVKMKEKGDIPEGYSVSREKKERFSLILESASTNQTSMYLCASSLLPGQPQHFGDGTRLSIL.

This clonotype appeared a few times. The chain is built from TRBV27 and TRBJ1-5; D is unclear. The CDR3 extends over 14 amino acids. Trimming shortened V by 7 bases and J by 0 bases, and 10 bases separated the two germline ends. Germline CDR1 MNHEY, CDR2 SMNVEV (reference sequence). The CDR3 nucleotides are TGTGCCAGCACTCCTCAGTATAGCAATCAGCCCCAGCATTTT. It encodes CASTPQYSNQPQHF.

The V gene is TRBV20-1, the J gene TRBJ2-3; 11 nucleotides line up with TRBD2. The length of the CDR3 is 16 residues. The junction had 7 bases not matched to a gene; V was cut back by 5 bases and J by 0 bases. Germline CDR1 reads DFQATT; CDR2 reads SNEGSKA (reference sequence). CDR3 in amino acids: CSASPTSGVSTDTQYF. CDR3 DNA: TGCAGTGCTTCTCCGACTAGCGGGGTTAGCACAGATACGCAGTATTTT.

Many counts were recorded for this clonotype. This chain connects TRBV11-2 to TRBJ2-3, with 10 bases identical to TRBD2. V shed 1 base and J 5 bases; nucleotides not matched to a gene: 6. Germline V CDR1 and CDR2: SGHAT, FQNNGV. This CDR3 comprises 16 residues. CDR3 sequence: CASSLGAGGPVDTQYF. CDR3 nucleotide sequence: TGTGCCAGCAGCTTAGGAGCGGGAGGGCCGGTAGATACGCAGTATTTT.

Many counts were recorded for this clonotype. This CDR3 is CATRGRVADTQYF. CDR3 nucleotides: TGTGCCACCAGGGGCAGGGTGGCAGATACGCAGTATTTT. This sequence joins TRBV24-1 and TRBJ2-3; a weak D match, TRBD1 (5 bases). The CDR3 is made up of 13 amino acids. In germline, CDR1 is KGHDR, CDR2 SFDVKD. Trimming removed 7 bases at V and 4 bases at J, with 11 bases between.

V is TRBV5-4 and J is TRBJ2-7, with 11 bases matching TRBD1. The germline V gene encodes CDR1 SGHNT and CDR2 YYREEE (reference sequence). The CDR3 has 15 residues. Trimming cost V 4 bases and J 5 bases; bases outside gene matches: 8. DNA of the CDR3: TGTGCCAGCAGCCCCTGGGACAGGGGGTCGGACGAGCAGTACTTC. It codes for CASSPWDRGSDEQYF.

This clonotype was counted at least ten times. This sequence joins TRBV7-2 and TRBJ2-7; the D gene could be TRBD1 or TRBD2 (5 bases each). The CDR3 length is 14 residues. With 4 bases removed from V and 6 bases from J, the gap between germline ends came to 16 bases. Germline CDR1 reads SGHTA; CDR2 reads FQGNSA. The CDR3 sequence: CASSSGPTGGEQYF. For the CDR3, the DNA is TGTGCCAGCAGCTCGGGACCGACTGGCGGCGAGCAGTACTTC.

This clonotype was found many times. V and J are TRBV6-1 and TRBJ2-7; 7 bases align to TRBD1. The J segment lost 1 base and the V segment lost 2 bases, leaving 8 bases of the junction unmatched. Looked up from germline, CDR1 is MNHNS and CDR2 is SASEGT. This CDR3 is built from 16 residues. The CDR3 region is CASSESRDSVSYEQYF. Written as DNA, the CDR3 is TGTGCCAGCAGTGAAAGTCGGGACAGCGTTTCCTACGAGCAGTACTTC.

The CDR3 DNA reads as TGTGCCATCAGTGATGGGACAAGGGTTCAGCCCCAGCATTTT. It translates to CAISDGTRVQPQHF. J is TRBJ1-5 and V is TRBV10-3, with D maybe TRBD1 (6 bases). V lost 3 bases and J lost 6, with 12 bases in between. This CDR3 comprises 14 residues. CDR1 and CDR2 (germline): ENHRY, SYGVKD.

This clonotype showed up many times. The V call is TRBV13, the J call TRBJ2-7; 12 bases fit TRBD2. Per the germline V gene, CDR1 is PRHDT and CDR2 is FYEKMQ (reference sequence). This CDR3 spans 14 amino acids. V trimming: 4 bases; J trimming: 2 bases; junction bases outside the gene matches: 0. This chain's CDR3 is CASSSSGRAYEQYF. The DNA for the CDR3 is TGTGCCAGCAGCTCTAGCGGGAGGGCCTACGAGCAGTACTTC. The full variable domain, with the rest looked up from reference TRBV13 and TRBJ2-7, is AAGVIQSPRHLIKEKRETATLKCYPIPRHDTVYWYQQGPGQDPQFLISFYEKMQSDKGSIPDRFSAQQFSDYHSELNMSSLELGDSALYFCASSSSGRAYEQYFGPGTRLTVT.

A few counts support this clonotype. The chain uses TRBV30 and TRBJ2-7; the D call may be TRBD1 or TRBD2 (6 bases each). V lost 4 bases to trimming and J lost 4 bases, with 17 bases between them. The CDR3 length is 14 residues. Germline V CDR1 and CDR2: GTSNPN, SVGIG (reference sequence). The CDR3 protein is CAWTSYRAGYEQYF. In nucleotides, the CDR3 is TGTGCCTGGACTAGCTACAGGGCGGGGTACGAGCAGTACTTC.

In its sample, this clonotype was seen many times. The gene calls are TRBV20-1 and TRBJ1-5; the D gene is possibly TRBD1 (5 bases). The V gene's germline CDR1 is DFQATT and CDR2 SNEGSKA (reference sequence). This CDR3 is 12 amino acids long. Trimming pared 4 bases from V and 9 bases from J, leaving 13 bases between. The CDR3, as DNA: TGCAGTGCTACTTCAGGGCCTGGGCCCCAGCATTTT. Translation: CSATSGPGPQHF.

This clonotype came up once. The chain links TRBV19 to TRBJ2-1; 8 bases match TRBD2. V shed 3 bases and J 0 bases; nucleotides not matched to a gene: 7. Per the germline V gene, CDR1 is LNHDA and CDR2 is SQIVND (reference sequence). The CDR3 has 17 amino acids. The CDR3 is CASSIRLSGSSYNEQFF. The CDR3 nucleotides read TGTGCCAGTAGTATTCGTTTGAGCGGGAGCTCCTACAATGAGCAGTTCTTC.

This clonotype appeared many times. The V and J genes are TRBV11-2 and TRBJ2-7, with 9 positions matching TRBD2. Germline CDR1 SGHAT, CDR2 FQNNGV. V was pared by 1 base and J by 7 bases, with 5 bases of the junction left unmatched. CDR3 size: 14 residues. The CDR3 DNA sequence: TGTGCCAGCAGCTTAGCAGCGGGAGGCGGAGAGCAGTACTTC. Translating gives CASSLAAGGGEQYF.

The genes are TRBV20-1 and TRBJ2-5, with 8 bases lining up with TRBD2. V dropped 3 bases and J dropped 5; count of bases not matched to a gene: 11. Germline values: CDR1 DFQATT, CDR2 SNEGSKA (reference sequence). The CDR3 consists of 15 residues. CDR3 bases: TGCAGTGCTAGTGGCGGCGGGAGGTCCCAGGAGACCCAGTACTTC. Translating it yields CSASGGGRSQETQYF.

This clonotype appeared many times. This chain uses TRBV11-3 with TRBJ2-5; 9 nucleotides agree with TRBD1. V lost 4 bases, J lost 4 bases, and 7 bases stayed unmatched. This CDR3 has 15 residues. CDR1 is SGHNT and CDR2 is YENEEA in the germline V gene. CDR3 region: CASSSRTGVGETQYF. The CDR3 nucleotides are TGTGCCAGCAGCTCCAGGACAGGGGTGGGAGAGACCCAGTACTTC.